This TCR beta chain was captured in a study of CD8+ T cells in alopecia areata. Regarding the study as a whole: Higher clonality and more expanded CD8+ clones appeared in lesional than normal scalp.

Treatment denoted: oral pan-JAK inhibitor, 5-10 mg twice daily. Comments on this clone: Its antigen remains unknown. The same CDR3 also results from other DNA sequences found in this sample.

Extracted RNA was reverse transcribed, and the resulting cDNA served as sequencing template. TCRdb's copy holds only in-frame clones and misses some; the assay was immunoSEQ multiplex PCR. Counted here are 190,000 or so clones, roughly 64% occurring once; the ten biggest clones make up 5.5% to 6%. This clonotype was sampled from a human donor with alopecia areata. This sample comprised CD4+ T cells sorted from blood, obtained at week 24, from a patient treated with tofacitinib.

CDR3 nucleotides: TGCAGTGCTAGATTGGGGGAGACCCAGTACTTC. Protein: CSARLGETQYF. This chain uses TRBV20-1 with TRBJ2-5, with D unresolved. Looked up from germline, CDR1 is DFQATT and CDR2 is SNEGSKA (reference sequence). V lost 2 bases and J 5 bases, leaving 6 bases between the germline ends. This CDR3 comprises 11 residues.